A selection of T cell receptor beta chains follows, all from one sample in a study of spatial heterogeneity in lung cancer. MiXCR, run by TCRdb on the 5' RACE reads, gives a single entry per CDR3 protein. Of around 9,200 distinct CDR3 sequences in the sample, around 5.1% were seen once. Sequencing was performed on lung tumor tissue, taken at surgery. The receptors shown here come from a female donor with early-stage non-small cell lung cancer. Each CDR3 is given with its conserved first and last residue. A D gene is named only where the DNA matches it firmly. For some rows the clone size is stated as once, few or many, or as a class when expanded; others skip it.

V gene	CDR3 length	clone size	D gene	J gene	CDR3 protein	CDR3 DNA
TRBV7-6	13	few	TRBD1	TRBJ1-2	CARSTGDPYGYTF	TGTGCCAGATCGACAGGGGACCCTTATGGCTACACCTTC
TRBV9	15	medium-sized	.	TRBJ1-4	CASSDGRPDNEKLFF	TGTGCCAGCAGCGACGGACGCCCGGATAATGAAAAACTGTTTTTT
TRBV7-3	13	many	.	TRBJ1-1	CASSLKWATEAFF	TGTGCCAGCAGCTTAAAGTGGGCTACTGAAGCTTTCTTT
TRBV5-1	12	many	.	TRBJ2-1	CASSWGGNEQFF	TGCGCCAGCAGCTGGGGTGGGAATGAGCAGTTCTTC
TRBV5-5	13	.	TRBD1	TRBJ2-3	CASRTGGADTQYF	TGTGCCAGCAGGACAGGGGGCGCAGATACGCAGTATTTT
TRBV10-2	18	many	TRBD1	TRBJ1-1	CASSRTSGTVGMNTEAFF	TGCGCCAGCTCACGAACATCCGGGACAGTGGGAATGAACACTGAAGCTTTCTTT
TRBV6-6	16	many	.	TRBJ1-6	CASSYSSARGGSPLHF	TGTGCCAGCAGTTACAGTTCTGCTCGGGGAGGTTCACCCCTCCACTTT
TRBV10-2	16	many	TRBD2	TRBJ2-3	CASTVDGRESTDTQYF	TGCGCCAGCACTGTCGATGGGCGGGAGAGCACAGATACGCAGTATTTT
TRBV3-1	15	many	TRBD2	TRBJ2-7	CASSPPSGRVNEQYF	TGTGCCAGCAGCCCCCCTAGCGGGAGGGTCAACGAGCAGTACTTC
TRBV11-2	12	.	.	TRBJ1-4	CASSGLNEKLFF	TGTGCCAGCAGCGGCCTAAATGAAAAACTGTTTTTT
TRBV25-1	15	many	.	TRBJ2-3	CASSENGPLADTQYF	TGTGCCAGCAGTGAAAACGGTCCCCTGGCGGATACGCAGTATTTT
TRBV7-3	16	.	TRBD2	TRBJ2-1	CASSPWTSGTYNEQFF	TGTGCCAGCAGCCCATGGACTAGCGGGACTTACAATGAGCAGTTCTTC
TRBV7-9	11	medium-sized	.	TRBJ2-3	CASSPVDTQYF	TGTGCCAGCAGCCCCGTTGATACGCAGTATTTT
TRBV7-2	14	many	.	TRBJ2-7	CASSWIAAPYEQYF	TGTGCCAGCAGCTGGATAGCGGCTCCCTACGAGCAGTACTTC
TRBV4-1	16	many	.	TRBJ2-3	CASSQEGSDRTDTQYF	TGCGCCAGCAGCCAAGAGGGTAGCGACCGCACAGATACGCAGTATTTT
TRBV20-1	15	many	TRBD2	TRBJ2-1	CSARPGLATDNEQFF	TGCAGTGCTCGTCCTGGACTAGCGACCGACAATGAGCAGTTCTTC
TRBV12-3/TRBV12-4	15	many	TRBD2	TRBJ2-7	CASSQPTSGRNEQYF	TGTGCCAGCAGTCAGCCGACTAGCGGGAGGAACGAGCAGTACTTC
TRBV10-3	14	many	.	TRBJ1-1	CAISGTDLNTEAFF	TGTGCCATCAGTGGGACAGATTTGAACACTGAAGCTTTCTTT
TRBV12-3/TRBV12-4	14	many	TRBD1	TRBJ1-2	CASTTGQAFMGYTF	TGTGCCAGCACCACGGGACAGGCGTTTATGGGCTACACCTTC
TRBV11-2	20	few	TRBD2	TRBJ2-1	CASSRGELAGGLTSYNEQFF	TGTGCCAGCAGCCGAGGGGAACTAGCGGGAGGCCTTACCTCCTACAATGAGCAGTTCTTC
TRBV4-1	15	few	.	TRBJ2-7	CASSQEPELLYEQYF	TGCGCCAGCAGCCAAGAGCCAGAACTTCTCTACGAGCAGTACTTC
TRBV19	15	medium-sized	TRBD1	TRBJ1-5	CASTPHRGRLQPQHF	TGTGCCAGTACCCCCCACAGGGGGCGGCTTCAGCCCCAGCATTTT
TRBV20-1	14	many	.	TRBJ2-1	CSARGDHRYNEQFF	TGCAGTGCTAGAGGGGACCATCGGTACAATGAGCAGTTCTTC
TRBV12-3/TRBV12-4	11	many	.	TRBJ1-1	CASSLGSEAFF	TGTGCCAGCAGTTTAGGGAGCGAGGCTTTCTTT
TRBV28	13	many	.	TRBJ2-7	CASTHTVSYEQYF	TGTGCCAGCACGCACACCGTCTCCTACGAGCAGTACTTC
TRBV20-1	14	many	TRBD2	TRBJ2-3	CSAASGRVADTQYF	TGCAGTGCTGCTAGCGGGAGGGTTGCAGATACGCAGTATTTT
TRBV11-2	12	many	.	TRBJ1-3	CASRFSGNTIYF	TGTGCCTCCCGGTTCTCTGGAAACACCATATATTTT
TRBV9	16	many	.	TRBJ2-1	CASSVEGGGLVNEQFF	TGTGCCAGCAGCGTAGAGGGGGGAGGGCTCGTTAATGAGCAGTTCTTC
TRBV28	14	medium-sized	TRBD1	TRBJ2-7	CASMWTGRTYEQYF	TGTGCCAGCATGTGGACAGGGCGTACCTACGAGCAGTACTTC
TRBV28	13	medium-sized	.	TRBJ1-2	CATNIARVYGYTF	TGTGCCACCAACATTGCGCGGGTTTATGGCTACACCTTC
TRBV4-1	20	many	TRBD1	TRBJ1-2	CASSQYSWTGAHILNYGYTF	TGCGCCAGCAGCCAATATTCCTGGACAGGGGCTCATATCCTTAACTATGGCTACACCTTC
TRBV6-1	14	many	.	TRBJ1-2	CASSGTGSVRGYTF	TGTGCCAGCAGTGGAACAGGGTCTGTCCGCGGCTACACCTTC
TRBV5-1	13	medium-sized	.	TRBJ1-1	CASSFETDTEAFF	TGCGCCAGCAGCTTTGAAACGGACACTGAAGCTTTCTTT
TRBV20-1	14	many	TRBD1	TRBJ2-7	CSARLGQGASEQYF	TGCAGTGCTAGATTGGGACAGGGGGCAAGTGAGCAGTACTTC
TRBV5-1	14	.	.	TRBJ2-5	CASSSGVDTETQYF	TGCGCCAGCAGCTCCGGAGTCGACACGGAGACCCAGTACTTC
TRBV9	16	medium-sized	TRBD2	TRBJ2-7	CASSVGDQTSLDEQYF	TGTGCCAGCAGCGTAGGGGACCAGACTAGCCTTGACGAGCAGTACTTC
TRBV2	14	few	.	TRBJ1-2	CASRRTTRGEGYTF	TGTGCCAGCAGACGGACCACCAGGGGCGAGGGCTACACCTTC
TRBV6-2/TRBV6-3	13	.	.	TRBJ2-1	CASSQVPGNEQFF	TGTGCCAGCAGTCAGGTTCCGGGAAATGAGCAGTTCTTC
TRBV10-3	15	medium-sized	.	TRBJ1-5	CAISESSSPNQPQHF	TGTGCCATCAGTGAGTCGAGTAGTCCTAATCAGCCCCAGCATTTT